This T cell receptor beta chain was sequenced in a study of CD8 T cells in Susac syndrome. Random hexamers were used to reverse transcribe 0.5 to 1 ug of RNA. Amplification of TCR beta CDR3 across 54 Vbeta and 13 Jbeta was performed with immunoSEQ multiplex PCR. TCRdb reprocessed the immunoSEQ multiplex PCR reads with MiXCR, giving one entry per CDR3 protein. The sample includes 150,000 to 200,000 distinct CDR3 sequences, just over 90% of them seen just once. The V end lost 10 bases, the J end lost 3 bases, and 16 bases lay between the germline ends. The CDR3 length is 14 residues. Looked up from germline, CDR1 is MNHNS and CDR2 is SASEGT. This clonotype came up once. TCR beta sequences were obtained from blood CD8+ and CD4+ T cells. The authors negatively isolated CD8+ and CD4+ T cells and FACS-enriched TEMRA cells.

The source of this sequence is a human donor in good health. The chain employs TRBV6-1 and TRBJ2-1; D is perhaps TRBD1 (5 bases). Specimen: CD4+ T cells from PBMCs. CDR3 loop: CATRDSQHYNEQFF. The CDR3 nucleotides are TGTGCCACCCGAGACAGTCAACACTACAATGAGCAGTTCTTC.